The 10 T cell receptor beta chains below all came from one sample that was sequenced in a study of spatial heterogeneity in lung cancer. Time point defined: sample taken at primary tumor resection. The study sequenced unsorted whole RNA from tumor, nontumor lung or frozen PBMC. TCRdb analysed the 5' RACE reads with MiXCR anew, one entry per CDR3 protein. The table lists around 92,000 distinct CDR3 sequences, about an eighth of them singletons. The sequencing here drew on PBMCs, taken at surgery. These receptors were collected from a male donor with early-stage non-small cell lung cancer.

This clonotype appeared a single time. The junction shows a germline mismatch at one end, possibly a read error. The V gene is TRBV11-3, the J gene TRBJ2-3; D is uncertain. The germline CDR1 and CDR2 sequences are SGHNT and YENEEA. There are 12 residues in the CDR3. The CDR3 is CASSLDRDTLYF. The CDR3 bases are TGTGCCAGCAGCTTAGACCGAGATACGCTGTATTTT.

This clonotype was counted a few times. The CDR3 sequence: CASSPAPMTAGTDTQYF. For the CDR3, the DNA is TGTGCCAGCAGCCCAGCCCCCATGACAGCGGGCACAGATACGCAGTATTTT. The genes are TRBV9 and TRBJ2-3; D is perhaps TRBD1 or TRBD2 (5 bases each). Germline CDR1 reads SGDLS; CDR2 reads YYNGEE. The CDR3 has 17 amino acids. V lost 4 bases and J 1 base, leaving 19 bases between the germline ends.

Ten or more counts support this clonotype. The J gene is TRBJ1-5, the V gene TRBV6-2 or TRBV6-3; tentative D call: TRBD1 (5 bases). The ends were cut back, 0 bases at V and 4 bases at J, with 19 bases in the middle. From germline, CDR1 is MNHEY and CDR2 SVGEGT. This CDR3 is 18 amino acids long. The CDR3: CASSYSSKSGLENQPQHF. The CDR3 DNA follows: TGTGCCAGCAGTTACTCGAGTAAGTCAGGGTTGGAAAATCAGCCCCAGCATTTT.

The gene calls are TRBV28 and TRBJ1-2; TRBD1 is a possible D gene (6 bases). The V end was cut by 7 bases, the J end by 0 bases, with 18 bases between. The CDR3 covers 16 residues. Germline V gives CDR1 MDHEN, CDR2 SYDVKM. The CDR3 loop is CASTTIRGAANYGYTF. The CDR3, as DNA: TGTGCCAGCACCACGATCCGGGGGGCGGCTAACTATGGCTACACCTTC.

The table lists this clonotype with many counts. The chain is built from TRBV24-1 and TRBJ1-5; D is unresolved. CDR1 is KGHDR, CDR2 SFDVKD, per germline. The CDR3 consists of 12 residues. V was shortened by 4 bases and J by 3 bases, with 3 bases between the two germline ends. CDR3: CATSEVNQPQHF. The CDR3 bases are TGTGCCACCAGTGAGGTCAATCAGCCCCAGCATTTT.

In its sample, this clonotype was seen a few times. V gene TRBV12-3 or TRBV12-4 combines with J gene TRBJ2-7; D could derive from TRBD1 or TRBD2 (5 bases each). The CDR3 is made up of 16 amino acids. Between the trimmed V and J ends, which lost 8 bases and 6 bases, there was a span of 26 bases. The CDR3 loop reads CASSYLPGPPAVEQYF. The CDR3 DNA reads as TGTGCCAGCTCCTATCTGCCGGGACCGCCAGCCGTCGAGCAGTACTTC.

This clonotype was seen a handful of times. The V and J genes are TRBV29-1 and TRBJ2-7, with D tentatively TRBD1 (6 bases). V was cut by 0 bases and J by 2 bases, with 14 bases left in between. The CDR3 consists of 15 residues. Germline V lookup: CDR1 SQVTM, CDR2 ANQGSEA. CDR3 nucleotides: TGCAGCGTTGAAGAAGGCGACAGGTTAACCTACGAGCAGTACTTC. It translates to CSVEEGDRLTYEQYF.

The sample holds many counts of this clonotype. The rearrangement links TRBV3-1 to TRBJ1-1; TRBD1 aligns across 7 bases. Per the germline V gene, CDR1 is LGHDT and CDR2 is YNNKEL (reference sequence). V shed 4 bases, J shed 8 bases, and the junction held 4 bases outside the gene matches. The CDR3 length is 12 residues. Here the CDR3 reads CASSRGQIEAFF. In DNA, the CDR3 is TGTGCCAGCAGCCGGGGACAGATAGAAGCTTTCTTT.

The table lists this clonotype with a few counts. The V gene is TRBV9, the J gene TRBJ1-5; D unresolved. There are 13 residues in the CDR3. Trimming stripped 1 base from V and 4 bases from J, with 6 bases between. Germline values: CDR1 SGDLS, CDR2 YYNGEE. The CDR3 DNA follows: TGTGCCAGCAGCGTAAGGGAAAATCAGCCCCAGCATTTT. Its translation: CASSVRENQPQHF.

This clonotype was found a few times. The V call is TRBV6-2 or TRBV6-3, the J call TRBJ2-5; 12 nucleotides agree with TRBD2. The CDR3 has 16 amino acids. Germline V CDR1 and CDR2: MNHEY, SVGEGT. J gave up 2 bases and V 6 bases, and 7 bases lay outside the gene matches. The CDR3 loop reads CASSPGLAGRQETQYF. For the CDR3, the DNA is TGTGCCAGCAGCCCCGGACTAGCGGGGCGACAAGAGACCCAGTACTTC.